The 17 T cell receptor beta chains below were found in one sample sequenced in a study of response to subunit inactivated influenza vaccine. TCRdb re-called the RT-PCR reads through MiXCR, storing one row per CDR3 protein. This sample has over 150,000 distinct CDR3 sequences, with about a tenth found just once. The sample consisted of non-naive T cells sorted from PBMCs, taken 45 days after vaccination. The receptor source for this set is a man aged 45-60 years who received an inactivated influenza vaccine.

This clonotype has more than one count but fewer than ten. The chain uses TRBV10-3 and TRBJ1-3; maybe TRBD1 (6 bases). Trimming removed 6 bases from V and 4 bases from J, with 16 bases in between. This CDR3 spans 15 amino acids. Germline-derived CDR1 and CDR2 are ENHRY and SYGVKD. The CDR3 DNA reads as TGTGCCATCAGACGCGATACAGGGTTCGGAAACACCATATATTTT. This translates into CAIRRDTGFGNTIYF.

In this sample, this clonotype turned up a few times. The rearrangement uses TRBV10-3 and TRBJ1-6; 7 nucleotides match TRBD1. The junction had 8 bases not matched to a gene; V was cut back by 11 bases and J by 7 bases. The CDR3 is made up of 13 amino acids. Germline V CDR1 and CDR2: ENHRY, SYGVKD. The chain's CDR3 is CAARQGENSPLHF. The CDR3 region has the DNA TGTGCCGCCCGCCAGGGGGAAAATTCACCCCTCCACTTT.

In this sample, this clonotype turned up a few times. The rearrangement uses TRBV20-1 and TRBJ2-2; 10 bases agree with TRBD1. The CDR3 runs 15 residues. Germline trimming cut 3 bases from V and 6 bases from J; bases unmatched to any gene: 7. The V gene's germline CDR1 is DFQATT and CDR2 SNEGSKA (reference sequence). This CDR3 is CSASRDRGASGELFF. The DNA of the CDR3 is TGCAGTGCTAGCCGGGACAGGGGAGCATCCGGGGAGCTGTTTTTT.

The chain carries TRBV7-9 and TRBJ2-5; TRBD1 is a possible D gene (6 bases). V was pared by 1 base and J by 5 bases, with 8 bases between. The CDR3 spans 13 residues. From germline, CDR1 is SEHNR and CDR2 FQNEAQ (reference sequence). The CDR3 loop is CASSLGTGETQYF. The CDR3 DNA is TGTGCCAGCAGCTTAGGTACAGGGGAGACCCAGTACTTC.

This clonotype has a handful of counts. The CDR3 loop is CASIPLGGSGNTIYF. CDR3 bases: TGTGCCAGCATCCCTTTGGGGGGATCAGGAAACACCATATATTTT. The chain recombines TRBV6-1 with TRBJ1-3; a weak D match, TRBD1 (5 bases). The CDR3 runs 15 residues. V was shortened by 7 bases and J by 4 bases, with 17 bases between the two germline ends. Germline V CDR1 and CDR2: MNHNS, SASEGT.

Remarks on this clonotype: A read error is possible here, since a much larger clone lies one base away. The rearrangement joins TRBV5-1 to TRBJ2-7; no clear D. Germline CDR1 SGHRS, CDR2 YFSETQ. The CDR3 spans 14 residues. Trimming took 4 bases from V and 4 from J, leaving 15 bases between them. CDR3 in amino acids: CASSMIMAEYEQYF. The CDR3 nucleotides read TGCGCCAGCAGCATGATTATGGCGGAGTACGAGCAGTACTTC.

This chain uses TRBV2 with TRBJ2-4; 14 bases line up with TRBD2. The CDR3 has 17 residues. The germline V gene has CDR1 SNHLY and CDR2 FYNNEI. Unmatched junction bases numbered 5, after V lost 3 bases and J lost 4 bases. The CDR3 bases are TGTGCCAGCAGTGAGACTAGCGGGGGGGCCTTGAAAAACATTCAGTACTTC. Translating gives CASSETSGGALKNIQYF.

This clonotype was detected ten times or more. This rearrangement joins TRBV20-1 to TRBJ1-6; tentatively, D is TRBD1 (6 bases). The CDR3 has 17 amino acids. CDR1 is DFQATT, CDR2 SNEGSKA, per germline (reference sequence). With 1 base removed from V and 7 bases from J, the gap between germline ends came to 20 bases. CDR3 sequence reads: CSARGLLRGAENSPLHF. The CDR3 DNA sequence: TGCAGTGCTAGAGGGCTCCTAAGGGGGGCTGAGAATTCACCCCTCCACTTT.

This clonotype was seen at least ten times. The genes are TRBV20-1 and TRBJ1-1; D is unresolved. This CDR3 contains 13 residues. Trimming pared 3 bases from V and 2 bases from J, leaving 10 bases between. Looked up from germline, CDR1 is DFQATT and CDR2 is SNEGSKA (reference sequence). The CDR3 sequence: CSASPGINTEAFF. CDR3 bases: TGCAGTGCTAGTCCGGGGATTAACACTGAAGCTTTCTTT.

The chain employs TRBV24-1 and TRBJ2-5; maybe TRBD1 (5 bases). The CDR3 covers 14 residues. V shed 3 bases and J shed 6 bases, with 13 bases lying between them. Germline V gives CDR1 KGHDR, CDR2 SFDVKD. CDR3 protein: CATSDGRDGKTQYF. The CDR3 DNA follows: TGTGCCACCAGTGATGGCAGGGATGGAAAGACCCAGTACTTC.

This chain joins TRBV6-1 and TRBJ2-1, with D perhaps TRBD1 (5 bases). CDR1 MNHNS and CDR2 SASEGT come from the germline V gene. The CDR3 covers 14 residues. V was shortened by 5 bases and J by 4 bases, with 12 bases between the two germline ends. CDR3 in DNA: TGTGCCAGCAGTCGGCTACAGGTTTACAATGAGCAGTTCTTC. The encoded protein is CASSRLQVYNEQFF.

A few counts support this clonotype. The chain joins TRBV30 to TRBJ2-1; D possibly uses TRBD1 or TRBD2 (6 bases each). The germline V gene encodes CDR1 GTSNPN and CDR2 SVGIG (reference sequence). The CDR3 loop spans 12 amino acids. V was cut by 1 base and J by 9 bases, with 10 bases left in between. The CDR3 coding sequence is TGTGCCTGGAGTGGGGGGGCCAGTGAGCAGTTCTTC. Its translation is CAWSGGASEQFF.

This clonotype was seen at least ten times. This sequence joins TRBV7-9 and TRBJ2-7, with D possibly matching TRBD2 (6 bases). The CDR3 sequence is 14 residues long. V shed 6 bases and J shed 2 bases, with 14 bases lying between them. Germline CDR1 and CDR2: SEHNR and FQNEAQ (reference sequence). The DNA for the CDR3 is TGTGCCAGCAGGTCTTCGGGGGTACCCTACGAGCAGTACTTC. The encoded protein is CASRSSGVPYEQYF.

This clonotype was found a few times. J is TRBJ1-1 and V is TRBV6-1; possible D gene TRBD1, 5 bases. V lost 6 bases to trimming and J lost 4 bases, with 12 bases between them. Germline V CDR1 and CDR2: MNHNS, SASEGT. There are 13 residues in the CDR3. The CDR3 sequence: CASRTGPRTEAFF. CDR3 nucleotide sequence: TGTGCCAGCAGAACGGGGCCTCGCACTGAAGCTTTCTTT.

This clonotype was seen ten or more times. The chain joins TRBV12-3 or TRBV12-4 to TRBJ2-3, with D possibly being TRBD2 (7 bases). The CDR3 spans 15 residues. V was shortened by 7 bases and J by 4 bases, with 18 bases between the two germline ends. CDR3 sequence: CASILGGGGADTQYF. CDR3 nucleotide sequence: TGTGCCAGCATCCTGGGGGGGGGCGGAGCAGATACGCAGTATTTT.

As for this clonotype: A much larger clone sits a single nucleotide away, making a read error possible. The rearrangement joins TRBV5-1 to TRBJ2-2; a weak D match, TRBD1 (5 bases). The CDR3 runs 15 residues. The germline V gene encodes CDR1 SGHRS and CDR2 YFSETQ. The CDR3 region is CAISLYRGNTGELFF. In DNA form, the CDR3 reads TGCGCCATCAGCTTGTATAGGGGTAACACCGGGGAGCTGTTTTTT.

This clonotype was detected many times. V usage is TRBV29-1 and J usage is TRBJ2-3; TRBD2 aligns across 9 bases. V was pared by 4 bases and J by 2 bases, with 4 bases of the junction left unmatched. This CDR3 has 14 residues. Germline V gene lookup returns CDR1 SQVTM and CDR2 ANQGSEA. Here the CDR3 reads CSVGRGGHTDTQYF. CDR3 DNA: TGCAGCGTTGGGCGGGGGGGACACACAGATACGCAGTATTTT.